The source of this T cell receptor (beta chain) is a study of graft-versus-host responses after intestinal transplantation. Notes on this clone: Its antigen remains unidentified.

The protocol was immunoSEQ multiplex PCR, while the TCRdb copy is restricted to in-frame clones and leaves out a portion. This sample has over 90,000 clones, with 91% found just once. In germline, CDR1 is SNHLY, CDR2 FYNNEI. The V gene end was trimmed by 6 bases and the J gene end by 6 bases; junction bases not matched to a gene: 0. The CDR3 spans 12 residues. V gene TRBV2 combines with J gene TRBJ1-1, with 11 bases that match TRBD1. The sequence was collected from a human donor who was the organ donor for an intestinal transplant. The sample was unstimulated CD4+ T cells sorted from spleen or lymph node cells, taken before transplant. The CDR3 sequence: CASRDRGPEAFF. CDR3 bases: TGTGCCAGCAGGGACAGGGGGCCTGAAGCTTTCTTT.